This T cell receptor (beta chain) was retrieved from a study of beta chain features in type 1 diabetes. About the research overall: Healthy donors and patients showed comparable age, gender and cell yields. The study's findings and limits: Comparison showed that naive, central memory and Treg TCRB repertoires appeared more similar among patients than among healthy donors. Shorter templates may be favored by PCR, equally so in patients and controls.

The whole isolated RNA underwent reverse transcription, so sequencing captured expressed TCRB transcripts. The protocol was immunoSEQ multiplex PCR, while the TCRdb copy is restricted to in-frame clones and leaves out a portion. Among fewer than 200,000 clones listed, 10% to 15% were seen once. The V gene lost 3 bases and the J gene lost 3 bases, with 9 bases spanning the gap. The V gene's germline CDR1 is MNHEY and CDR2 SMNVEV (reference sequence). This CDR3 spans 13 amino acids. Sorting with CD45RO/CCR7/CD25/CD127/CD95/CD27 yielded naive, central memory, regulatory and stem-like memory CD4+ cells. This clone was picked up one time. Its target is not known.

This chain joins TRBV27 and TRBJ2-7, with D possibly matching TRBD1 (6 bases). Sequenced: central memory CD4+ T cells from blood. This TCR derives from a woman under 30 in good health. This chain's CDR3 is CASSFQGSYEQYF. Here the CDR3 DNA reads TGTGCCAGCAGTTTTCAGGGGAGCTACGAGCAGTACTTC.